A single sample is the source of the 22 T cell receptor beta chains below, sequenced in a study of shared clonotypes between healthy human individuals. Profiled with immunoSEQ multiplex PCR; TCRdb holds only in-frame clones, not every one. In the table there are under 2.5 million clones, about nine tenths of which are singletons. Sequences were obtained from naive CD4+ T cells from PBMCs. Subset of the sample: CD45RA+ positively selected. All receptors come from a man aged 18 to 35 in good health. Some clones in this sample may be carry-over from other donors' samples.

This clone was seen just once. J is TRBJ1-3 and V is TRBV25-1; D remains ambiguous. Trimming stripped 1 base from V and 2 bases from J, with 9 bases between. There are 15 residues in the CDR3. Germline CDR1 reads MGHDK; CDR2 reads SYGVNS. As DNA, the CDR3 is TGTGCCAGCAGTGAATCAACTACGCCTGGAAACACCATATATTTT. Residues: CASSESTTPGNTIYF. The full variable domain, completed using reference TRBV25-1 and TRBJ1-3, is EADIYQTPRYLVIGTGKKITLECSQTMGHDKMYWYQQDPGMELHLIHYSYGVNSTEKGDLSSESTVSRIRTEHFPLTLESARPSHTSQYLCASSESTTPGNTIYFGEGSWLTVV.

Comments on this clone: This sample also contains other DNA sequences that code for the same CDR3. The chain links TRBV5-1 to TRBJ2-1; 9 bases fit TRBD2. V lost 3 bases and J lost 0; bases outside the gene matches: 7. This CDR3 comprises 17 residues. Per germline, CDR1 SGHRS and CDR2 YFSETQ. The CDR3 sequence is CASSSRLAESSYNEQFF. The CDR3, as DNA: TGCGCCAGCAGCTCGCGACTAGCGGAAAGCTCCTACAATGAGCAGTTCTTC.

The chain joins TRBV7-8 to TRBJ1-2; 9 bases line up with TRBD1. CDR3 length: 14 residues. Germline lookup yields CDR1 SGHVS and CDR2 FQNEAQ. The J segment lost 4 bases and the V segment lost 4 bases, leaving 4 bases of the junction unmatched. DNA of the CDR3: TGTGCCAGCAGCTCTTCGACAGGGGGCTATGGCTACACCTTC. Amino acids: CASSSSTGGYGYTF.

V gene TRBV7-9 combines with J gene TRBJ1-1; D remains ambiguous. This CDR3 region has 12 residues. Germline-derived CDR1 and CDR2 are SEHNR and FQNEAQ (reference sequence). The germline V and J ends were trimmed by 7 bases and 1 base, with 7 bases remaining between them. The CDR3 here is CASTVGNTEAFF. CDR3 bases: TGTGCCAGCACTGTAGGGAACACTGAAGCTTTCTTT. The complete variable domain, with remaining parts taken from reference TRBV7-9 and TRBJ1-1, reads DTGVSQNPRHKITKRGQNVTFRCDPISEHNRLYWYRQTLGQGPEFLTYFQNEAQLEKSRLLSDRFSAERPKGSFSTLEIQRTEQGDSAMYLCASTVGNTEAFFGQGTRLTVV.

The chain joins TRBV2 to TRBJ2-4; D possibly matches TRBD1 or TRBD2 (5 bases each). The CDR3 spans 11 residues. Germline assignment: CDR1 SNHLY and CDR2 FYNNEI. Trimming left V 2 bases short and J 14 bases short, with 10 bases between. CDR3 DNA: TGTGCCAGCAGTGAACAGGGACGAAAGTACTTC. Translated, it gives CASSEQGRKYF.

This chain links TRBV6-5 with TRBJ2-7, with D uncertain. The CDR3 totals 14 residues. Trimming stripped 0 bases from V and 1 base from J, with 7 bases between. Germline V CDR1 and CDR2: MNHEY, SVGAGI. The DNA for the CDR3 is TGTGCCAGCAGTTACTCCCCGGCTTCCTACGAGCAGTACTTC. Encoded protein: CASSYSPASYEQYF.

The chain uses TRBV6-1 and TRBJ2-4; 9 bases match TRBD1. Trimming removed 3 bases from V and 16 bases from J; junction bases left unmatched: 4. CDR1 is MNHNS and CDR2 is SASEGT in the germline V gene. The CDR3 has 11 amino acids. CDR3 amino acids: CASSEGQGPYF. CDR3 sequence (DNA): TGTGCCAGCAGTGAGGGACAGGGTCCTTACTTC.

Remarks on this clone: The junction departs from germline at one end; a sequencing error may be responsible. DNA for the CDR3: TGTGCCAGCAGCTTCAGTTCAGACGCTACAAAGTCGGGCCAACGTCCTGATTTC. Translation gives CASSFSSDATKSGQRPDF. This chain links TRBV7-3 with TRBJ2-6; D not resolved. Germline lookup yields CDR1 SGHTA and CDR2 FQGTGA. The CDR3 loop spans 18 amino acids.

The V call is TRBV18, the J call TRBJ2-1; TRBD2 matches at 12 bases. This CDR3 spans 16 amino acids. The V gene's germline CDR1 is KGHSH and CDR2 LQKENI. V was clipped by 4 bases and J by 9 bases; unmatched bases: 10. The CDR3 nucleotides read TGTGCCAGCTCACGTTCTAGCGGGAGGGCCCTCGGTGAGCAGTTCTTC. Encoded protein: CASSRSSGRALGEQFF.

The rearrangement uses TRBV4-1 and TRBJ1-3; D ambiguous. V lost 1 base and J lost 2, with 6 bases in between. This CDR3 contains 14 residues. CDR1 is MGHRA and CDR2 is YSYEKL in the germline V gene. The CDR3, as DNA: TGCGCCAGCAGCCAAGGTGCCACTGGAAACACCATATATTTT. Protein sequence: CASSQGATGNTIYF.

The chain carries TRBV5-1 and TRBJ1-1; 8 bases map to TRBD1. The CDR3 runs 13 residues. V gave up 4 bases and J gave up 7 bases; unmatched junction bases: 6. Germline V gene lookup returns CDR1 SGHRS and CDR2 YFSETQ. For the CDR3, the DNA is TGCGCCAGCAGCACTACCGGGACAGGTGAAGCTTTCTTT. Translated, it gives CASSTTGTGEAFF.

This chain joins TRBV30 and TRBJ2-5, with a tentative D call TRBD1 (5 bases). V lost 3 bases and J lost 0, with 14 bases in between. CDR1 is GTSNPN, CDR2 SVGIG, per germline (reference sequence). This CDR3 has 15 amino acids. CDR3: CAWSPLDRYQETQYF. For the CDR3, the DNA is TGTGCCTGGAGCCCTTTAGACAGATACCAAGAGACCCAGTACTTC. Full variable domain (missing parts from reference TRBV30 and TRBJ2-5): SQTIHQWPATLVQPVGSPLSLECTVEGTSNPNLYWYRQAAGRGLQLLFYSVGIGQISSEVPQNLSASRPQDRQFILSSKKLLLSDSGFYLCAWSPLDRYQETQYFGPGTRLLVL.

V and J are TRBV6-1 and TRBJ1-5, with D unresolved. Between the trimmed V and J ends, which lost 4 bases and 6 bases, there was a span of 16 bases. CDR1 MNHNS and CDR2 SASEGT come from the germline V gene. CDR3 size: 15 residues. The CDR3 bases are TGTGCCAGCAGTGCACAACCGGGAGTTAGTCAGCCCCAGCATTTT. Translation: CASSAQPGVSQPQHF.

The CDR3 loop reads CASSLGYSAGETQYF. CDR3 DNA: TGTGCCAGCAGCTTAGGTTACTCAGCGGGAGAGACCCAGTACTTC. The chain has TRBV7-2 and TRBJ2-5; tentative D call: TRBD2 (6 bases). V dropped 1 base and J dropped 4 bases, with 13 bases sitting between them. Germline V CDR1 and CDR2: SGHTA, FQGNSA. This CDR3 spans 15 amino acids.

In regard to this clone: Other DNA sequences in the sample encode the same CDR3. CDR3 sequence (DNA): TGTGCCAGCAGTGTGGAGGAGAACACTGAAGCTTTCTTT. It encodes CASSVEENTEAFF. This chain connects TRBV6-4 to TRBJ1-1; D call uncertain. This CDR3 is 13 amino acids long. The ends were cut back, 4 bases at V and 1 base at J, with 7 bases in the middle. Germline V CDR1 and CDR2: MRHNA, SNTAGT.

This chain joins TRBV28 and TRBJ2-1; weak D call: TRBD1 (5 bases). Germline lookup yields CDR1 MDHEN and CDR2 SYDVKM. This CDR3 has 13 residues. V was shortened by 4 bases and J by 6 bases, with 10 bases between the two germline ends. CDR3 coding DNA: TGTGCCAGCAGTTCCAGGGTTCCCAATGAGCAGTTCTTC. Translating it yields CASSSRVPNEQFF.

The chain carries TRBV7-3 and TRBJ1-1; D is uncertain. Germline assignment: CDR1 SGHTA and CDR2 FQGTGA. With 1 base removed from V and 1 base from J, the gap between germline ends came to 13 bases. This CDR3 is 16 amino acids long. The CDR3 loop is CASSLRHSQRNTEAFF. CDR3 nucleotide sequence: TGTGCCAGCAGCTTAAGACATTCACAGAGGAACACTGAAGCTTTCTTT.

CDR3 nucleotide sequence: TGTGCCAGCAGCTTATCGACTACTAGGGGTAACTATGGCTACACCTTC. Its protein is CASSLSTTRGNYGYTF. The chain employs TRBV4-2 and TRBJ1-2, with a weak D call TRBD1 (5 bases). V lost 5 bases to trimming and J lost 1 base, with 17 bases between them. This CDR3 has 16 amino acids. Per germline, CDR1 LGHNA and CDR2 YNFKEQ.

The V and J genes are TRBV5-1 and TRBJ1-1; unclear D gene. This CDR3 region has 15 residues. V was cut by 5 bases and J by 4 bases, with 18 bases left in between. In germline, CDR1 is SGHRS, CDR2 YFSETQ. CDR3 sequence (DNA): TGCGCCAGCAGTCCCTTAAGCGTATCGGGCACTGAAGCTTTCTTT. It is translated as CASSPLSVSGTEAFF.

This rearrangement joins TRBV2 to TRBJ1-2; maybe TRBD1 (5 bases). The CDR3 spans 13 residues. V gave up 10 bases and J gave up 9 bases, with 21 bases separating them. Germline V lookup: CDR1 SNHLY, CDR2 FYNNEI. The CDR3 DNA is TGTGCCATGACCGGGGCCGCGCCGGGGAGCTACACCTTC. Translating gives CAMTGAAPGSYTF.

The rearrangement joins TRBV19 to TRBJ2-2; possibly TRBD1 for D (6 bases). Germline V gives CDR1 LNHDA, CDR2 SQIVND (reference sequence). V was clipped by 8 bases and J by 4 bases, with 14 bases between them. The CDR3 contains 14 residues. The CDR3 is CASGAGDGTGELFF. As DNA, the CDR3 is TGTGCCAGTGGGGCAGGGGATGGCACCGGGGAGCTGTTTTTT.

The J gene is TRBJ2-1, the V gene TRBV5-6; D unclear. Trimming removed 7 bases from V and 9 bases from J, with 11 bases in between. The CDR3 is 11 amino acids. The germline gives CDR1 SGHDT, CDR2 YYEEEE. CDR3 DNA sequence: TGTGCCAGCGGGTTATGGGGTGAGCAGTTCTTC. Protein product: CASGLWGEQFF.